The 21 T cell receptor beta chains below come from one sample, sequenced in a study of cytomegalovirus exposure and HLA in healthy donors. PCR amplification relied on 60 Vbeta primers (plus 13 Jbeta primers). This table comes from immunoSEQ multiplex PCR, and its TCRdb copy is limited to in-frame clones, with some not included. There are 100,000 or so clones in the sample; roughly 12% occur only once, and 16% lies in the top ten. The sample comprised PBMCs. These receptors were obtained from a middle-aged man in good health and CMV-seropositive.

This clone was observed a few times. The chain is built from TRBV5-1 and TRBJ2-5; 8 bases agree with TRBD2. The CDR3 is 16 residues long. J lost 1 base, V lost 1 base, and 6 bases had no gene match. Germline V gene data show CDR1 as SGHRS and CDR2 as YFSETQ. CDR3 sequence (DNA): TGCGCCAGCAGCTTGTCGGGTAGCGGGGCCCAAGAGACCCAGTACTTC. Amino acid sequence: CASSLSGSGAQETQYF.

This clone was counted between two and nine times. V usage is TRBV27 and J usage is TRBJ2-3; 9 bases fit TRBD2. The CDR3 extends over 15 amino acids. V was pared by 3 bases and J by 2 bases, with 3 bases of the junction left unmatched. CDR1 is MNHEY, CDR2 SMNVEV, per germline (reference sequence). CDR3 in amino acids: CASSLTSGYTDTQYF. The CDR3, as DNA: TGTGCCAGCAGTTTGACTAGCGGCTACACAGATACGCAGTATTTT.

The chain is built from TRBV27 and TRBJ2-2, with TRBD2 identical over 7 bases. V shed 9 bases, J shed 2 bases, and the junction held 9 bases outside the gene matches. Germline V lookup: CDR1 MNHEY, CDR2 SMNVEV (reference sequence). The CDR3 extends over 15 amino acids. CDR3 nucleotide sequence: TGTGCCAGTAGCCGGGAGGTTGGTAACACCGGGGAGCTGTTTTTT. This encodes CASSREVGNTGELFF.

This clone showed up just a few times. The V call is TRBV27, the J call TRBJ2-3, with 8 bases aligning to TRBD2. Germline V gene lookup returns CDR1 MNHEY and CDR2 SMNVEV (reference sequence). This CDR3 is 16 amino acids long. The trim removed 6 bases at V and 0 bases at J, leaving 8 bases unmatched. The CDR3 nucleotides are TGTGCCAGCAGCGAGGAGCTAGCGGGTAGCACAGATACGCAGTATTTT. It specifies CASSEELAGSTDTQYF.

This clone was seen more than once but under ten times. The chain uses TRBV4-3 and TRBJ2-2; 12 bases align to TRBD2. V shed 6 bases, J shed 6 bases, and the junction held 17 bases outside the gene matches. This CDR3 spans 19 amino acids. Germline V gene data show CDR1 as LGHNA and CDR2 as YSLEER. CDR3 region: CASSPFWTSGTDGSGELFF. The CDR3 region has the DNA TGCGCCAGCAGTCCGTTCTGGACTAGCGGGACGGATGGCTCCGGGGAGCTGTTTTTT.

This clone was recorded a few times. J is TRBJ2-1 and V is TRBV19, with D possibly being TRBD1 (6 bases). Germline lookup yields CDR1 LNHDA and CDR2 SQIVND (reference sequence). Trimming cost V 0 bases and J 1 base, with 13 bases left between them. The CDR3 length is 17 residues. The CDR3 sequence: CASSIDWGQGSYNEQFF. The DNA for the CDR3 is TGTGCCAGTAGTATAGATTGGGGGCAGGGTTCCTACAATGAGCAGTTCTTC.

This clone was picked up a small number of times. CDR3 sequence (DNA): TGCGCCAGCAGTGGAACAGGGGGCAAGCAGTACTTC. Translating it yields CASSGTGGKQYF. The chain recombines TRBV10-1 with TRBJ2-7, with TRBD1 matching 9 bases. V lost 4 bases to trimming and J lost 8 bases; unmatched junction nucleotides: 3. The CDR3 spans 12 residues. Per germline, CDR1 WNHNN and CDR2 SYGVQD (reference sequence).

The chain combines TRBV28 with TRBJ1-1; D ambiguous. CDR1 is MDHEN, CDR2 SYDVKM, per germline. The V end lost 2 bases, the J end lost 0 bases, and 10 bases lay between the germline ends. The CDR3 runs to 15 residues. CDR3 DNA sequence: TGTGCCAGCAGTTTAAGGAGACCGTTGAACACTGAAGCTTTCTTT. It is translated as CASSLRRPLNTEAFF.

This rearrangement joins TRBV28 to TRBJ1-3; D possibly corresponds to TRBD1 (5 bases). CDR1 and CDR2 (germline): MDHEN, SYDVKM. V lost 6 bases to trimming and J lost 0 bases, with 18 bases between them. The CDR3 has 17 residues. The CDR3 region has the DNA TGTGCCAGCAGGGGGACGGGGGACGGACTCTCTGGAAACACCATATATTTT. Translated, it gives CASRGTGDGLSGNTIYF.

V usage is TRBV19 and J usage is TRBJ1-2; D ambiguous. Germline V gene data show CDR1 as LNHDA and CDR2 as SQIVND (reference sequence). The V end was cut by 5 bases, the J end by 2 bases, with 12 bases between. The CDR3 consists of 14 residues. In DNA, the CDR3 is TGTGCCAGTAGTTCCGGGAGCCGGAACTATGGCTACACCTTC. Amino acid sequence: CASSSGSRNYGYTF.

This clone was counted only a few times. The rearrangement uses TRBV4-1 and TRBJ1-5; TRBD1 agrees at 8 bases. In germline, CDR1 is MGHRA, CDR2 YSYEKL. This CDR3 has 16 amino acids. V gave up 2 bases and J gave up 1 base; unmatched junction bases: 4. CDR3 bases: TGCGCCAGCAGCCAACTACAGGGGGGAAGCAATCAGCCCCAGCATTTT. Translating it yields CASSQLQGGSNQPQHF.

The table lists this clone with a few counts. The rearrangement uses TRBV7-9 and TRBJ2-1, with D tentatively TRBD1 (6 bases). Germline CDR1 and CDR2: SEHNR and FQNEAQ (reference sequence). The CDR3 has 15 amino acids. The V gene lost 5 bases and the J gene lost 9 bases, with 20 bases spanning the gap. The CDR3: CASSPVGARYGEQFF. The CDR3 nucleotides are TGTGCCAGCAGCCCCGTGGGGGCTAGATACGGTGAGCAGTTCTTC.

This clone was detected a few times. V gene TRBV28 combines with J gene TRBJ2-5; D may be TRBD2 (5 bases). CDR3 length: 12 amino acids. The germline V gene has CDR1 MDHEN and CDR2 SYDVKM. V was shortened by 4 bases and J by 5 bases, with 8 bases between the two germline ends. The CDR3 reads CASSSGVETQYF. In DNA, the CDR3 is TGTGCCAGCAGTTCCGGGGTGGAGACCCAGTACTTC.

This clone appeared a few times. The rearrangement uses TRBV11-2 and TRBJ1-5; the match to TRBD1 covers 8 bases. CDR3 size: 14 residues. V was clipped by 4 bases and J by 4 bases; unmatched bases: 3. Looked up from germline, CDR1 is SGHAT and CDR2 is FQNNGV. The CDR3 sequence: CASSSTGGNQPQHF. The CDR3 region has the DNA TGTGCCAGCAGCTCTACAGGGGGTAATCAGCCCCAGCATTTT. Using reference TRBV11-2 and TRBJ1-5 for the parts outside the CDR3, the full variable domain is EAGVAQSPRYKIIEKRQSVAFWCNPISGHATLYWYQQILGQGPKLLIQFQNNGVVDDSQLPKDRFSAERLKGVDSTLKIQPAKLEDSAVYLCASSSTGGNQPQHFGDGTRLSIL.

The J gene is TRBJ1-5, the V gene TRBV19; D may be TRBD1 (6 bases). The V and J ends lost 6 bases and 3 bases respectively, with 9 bases between them. From germline, CDR1 is LNHDA and CDR2 SQIVND (reference sequence). The CDR3 runs 13 residues. This CDR3 reads CASSRQVNQPQHF. The CDR3 region has the DNA TGTGCCAGTAGCCGACAGGTCAATCAGCCCCAGCATTTT.

This clone was detected only a few times. The chain has TRBV9 and TRBJ2-1; no definite D call. Germline V gene sequence: CDR1 SGDLS, CDR2 YYNGEE. Trimming stripped 3 bases from V and 7 bases from J, with 14 bases between. The CDR3 has 14 amino acids. In nucleotides, the CDR3 is TGTGCCAGCAGCGGCCCTGAGGTTGGTAATGAGCAGTTCTTC. Its protein is CASSGPEVGNEQFF.

The chain carries TRBV2 and TRBJ2-2; 7 bases map to TRBD1. The CDR3 covers 14 residues. V lost 10 bases to trimming and J lost 6 bases; unmatched junction nucleotides: 11. Germline V lookup: CDR1 SNHLY, CDR2 FYNNEI. For the CDR3, the DNA is TGTGCCATCGACAGGGCGAGTTTGTCCGGGGAGCTGTTTTTT. Amino acids: CAIDRASLSGELFF.

This clone was seen a few times. J is TRBJ1-2 and V is TRBV9; a weak D match, TRBD1 (5 bases). Between the trimmed V and J ends, which lost 2 bases and 7 bases, there was a span of 12 bases. CDR1 SGDLS and CDR2 YYNGEE come from the germline V gene. The CDR3 covers 13 residues. CDR3 protein: CASSVFGGGGYTF. The DNA of the CDR3 is TGTGCCAGCAGCGTTTTCGGGGGAGGTGGCTACACCTTC.

The chain recombines TRBV7-9 with TRBJ1-1; 7 bases map to TRBD1. Trimming at V came to 1 base and at J to 3 bases, leaving 2 bases not matched to a gene. The CDR3 is made up of 14 amino acids. Germline V gene data show CDR1 as SEHNR and CDR2 as FQNEAQ (reference sequence). CDR3 bases: TGTGCCAGCAGCTTAGGCCAGGGGGACACTGAAGCTTTCTTT. Protein: CASSLGQGDTEAFF.

This clone was counted a few times. The chain is built from TRBV10-1 and TRBJ1-1; 11 bases align to TRBD1. CDR1 is WNHNN, CDR2 SYGVQD, per germline (reference sequence). This CDR3 region has 15 residues. J lost 5 bases, V lost 4 bases, and 6 bases had no gene match. CDR3 nucleotide sequence: TGCGCCAGCAGTGGAACGGACAGGGGGCCTACTGAAGCTTTCTTT. It codes for CASSGTDRGPTEAFF.

The chain joins TRBV4-2 to TRBJ1-1; D is ambiguous. This CDR3 has 13 residues. The V and J ends lost 4 bases and 6 bases respectively, with 12 bases between them. Germline values: CDR1 LGHNA, CDR2 YNFKEQ. The CDR3 here is CASSPSGFAEAFF. The CDR3 DNA reads TGTGCCAGCAGCCCATCGGGGTTCGCTGAAGCTTTCTTT.